These T cell receptor beta chains were read from a single sample in a study of T cells after yellow fever vaccination. TCRdb reprocessed the 5' RACE reads via MiXCR and lists one record per CDR3 protein. The table has more than 450,000 distinct CDR3 sequences, roughly a fifth seen once; the top ten hold 15% to 20%. Sample: PBMCs, taken roughly 20 days after the first yellow fever vaccination. The receptor set was obtained from a man between 18 and 35 years old who received the YFV17D yellow fever vaccine. Both conserved end residues are part of each CDR3.

v_call cdr3_aa
TRBV28 CASSLGARIHQPQHF
TRBV20-1 CSAHREGGLPPGEQFF
TRBV10-3 CAISRGRTGELFF
TRBV30 CAWTAGANEQFF
TRBV20-1 CSASWVWADTQYF
TRBV5-5 CASSPGWATNEKLFF
TRBV7-2 CASSLPIQETQYF
TRBV11-2 CASTGQGPAGELFF
TRBV3-1 CASSLFSTNTEAFF
TRBV2 CASSGERGTEAFF
TRBV5-1 CASSWGWGPTEAFF
TRBV3-1 CASTPAGGNTIYF
TRBV7-2 CASSSSGGPVETQYF
TRBV6-1 CASKPTLGTARSYEQYF
TRBV15 CATSRVGGGLLDTQYF
TRBV28 CASTGQKYEQYF
TRBV5-1 CASSSRGGANQPQHF
TRBV20-1 CSARFPGGYGYTF
TRBV29-1 CSPPGGQFTDTQYF
TRBV6-1 CASTPGSSYSNQPQHF
TRBV27 CASSLSFSSYEQYF
TRBV7-9 CASSFNSYGYTF
TRBV5-1 CASSTQSVPTGELFF
TRBV27 CASSFYPGTASTEAFF
TRBV6-2/TRBV6-3 CASSSWTGAKLFF
TRBV4-1 CASSQDGTGQPLHF
TRBV6-2/TRBV6-3 CASSYPGRQVGYTF
TRBV5-6 CASSLPSGGARLADTQYF
TRBV4-2 CASGLGTEAFF
TRBV5-1 CASSMQTGSFSGANVLTF
TRBV4-1 CASSQTSGGARNEQFF
TRBV7-2 CASSARQRASTDTQYF
TRBV5-1 CASSLGTSGGNTQYF
TRBV2 CASRMRGLAKNIQYF
TRBV29-1 CSVAVATGNTIYF
TRBV12-3/TRBV12-4 CASSSGLPGNYGYTF
TRBV27 CASSLGRGEQFF
TRBV19 CAATEVLRGRGTGELFF
TRBV2 CASSGYSIGGDTQYF
TRBV10-3 CAIKSRQGGETQYF
TRBV12-3/TRBV12-4 CASSLAMQRNQPQHF
TRBV7-9 CASSLALAASGETQYF
TRBV7-2 CASGFAGDSPLHF
TRBV4-3 CASSQRLAGRITDTQYF
TRBV29-1 CSVGGPSTDTQYF
TRBV6-2/TRBV6-3 CASSEGTASGANVLTF
TRBV11-2 CASSLNGQGASGNQPQHF
TRBV13 CASSPLGTSVADTQYF
TRBV7-2 CASSHSWEGEQFF
TRBV6-1 CASSKQGEMNTEAFF
TRBV27 CASMGARSGLWSYTF
TRBV5-5 CASSSPDRDNEQFF
TRBV13 CASSSEGRRETQYF
TRBV4-3 CASSQDEGDRVRPDTQYF
TRBV5-1 CASSVRGQNYNEQFF
TRBV9 CASSVRGDLSTDTQYF
TRBV6-1 CASGPAEGRGVETQYF
TRBV6-2/TRBV6-3 CASSWTPTMNTEAFF